The 26 T cell receptor beta chains below come from one sample, sequenced in a study of T cell responses to AZD1222 COVID-19 vaccine. Some clones are missing from TCRdb's copy, which holds only in-frame ones; the method was immunoSEQ multiplex PCR. The table lists some 120,000 clones, about 90% of them singletons. This specimen was peripheral blood, taken on day 0 of AZD1222 vaccination. These receptors all come from an adult in good health.

The chain uses TRBV15 and TRBJ1-2; no definite D call. The length of the CDR3 is 15 residues. Germline V gene lookup returns CDR1 LNHNV and CDR2 YYDKDF (reference sequence). V lost 0 bases, J lost 12 bases, and 20 bases lay in between. CDR3 sequence reads: CATSRDRAVRGSHTF. CDR3 DNA sequence: TGTGCCACCAGCAGAGATCGAGCGGTCCGTGGGTCCCACACCTTC.

The chain couples TRBV11-1 to TRBJ1-5; 7 bases are shared with TRBD1. The V gene's germline CDR1 is SGHAT and CDR2 FQDESV (reference sequence). V lost 5 bases, J lost 6 bases, and 4 bases stayed unmatched. The CDR3 is made up of 13 amino acids. CDR3 DNA sequence: TGTGCCAGCAGCCTTGACAGGGCTCAGCCCCAGCATTTT. Translated, it gives CASSLDRAQPQHF.

J is TRBJ2-1 and V is TRBV4-1; 8 bases are shared with TRBD2. The CDR3 is 15 residues long. The V gene end was trimmed by 6 bases and the J gene end by 7 bases; junction bases not matched to a gene: 11. Germline loops: CDR1 MGHRA, CDR2 YSYEKL. CDR3 protein: CASRDITGGFNEQFF. The CDR3 coding sequence is TGCGCCAGCAGAGACATAACGGGGGGGTTTAATGAGCAGTTCTTC.

The V and J genes are TRBV15 and TRBJ2-2; possibly TRBD1 for D (6 bases). V lost 8 bases and J lost 0, with 10 bases in between. This CDR3 is 14 amino acids long. The V gene's germline CDR1 is LNHNV and CDR2 YYDKDF (reference sequence). The CDR3 is CATGGRANTGELFF. For the CDR3, the DNA is TGTGCCACCGGGGGCAGGGCGAACACCGGGGAGCTGTTTTTT.

The rearrangement links TRBV11-3 to TRBJ2-7; D unclear. Germline loops: CDR1 SGHNT, CDR2 YENEEA. V was cut by 4 bases and J by 3 bases, with 22 bases left in between. This CDR3 comprises 17 residues. This CDR3 is CASSYNPLVANYYEQYF. The CDR3 DNA reads as TGTGCCAGCAGCTACAACCCTCTAGTAGCCAACTACTACGAGCAGTACTTC.

The chain combines TRBV5-1 with TRBJ2-1; 15 nucleotides match TRBD2. The junction had 14 bases not matched to a gene; V was cut back by 4 bases and J by 6 bases. The CDR3 sequence is 19 residues long. Germline V gene sequence: CDR1 SGHRS, CDR2 YFSETQ. CDR3 protein: CASSLPGTSGGPLSNEQFF. The CDR3 nucleotides read TGCGCCAGCAGCCTTCCCGGGACTAGCGGGGGGCCCTTGAGCAATGAGCAGTTCTTC.

The V and J genes are TRBV29-1 and TRBJ2-7, with D possibly TRBD1 on 5 matching bases. Trimming stripped 4 bases from V and 6 bases from J, with 13 bases between. The CDR3 totals 12 residues. CDR1 and CDR2 (germline): SQVTM, ANQGSEA. DNA of the CDR3: TGCAGCGTTGTTGGGGCTGAAGGCGAGCAGTACTTC. This sequence encodes CSVVGAEGEQYF.

The V gene is TRBV6-5, the J gene TRBJ2-7; 9 positions agree with TRBD1. In germline, CDR1 is MNHEY, CDR2 SVGAGI. This CDR3 is 14 amino acids long. Trimming cost V 6 bases and J 5 bases; bases outside gene matches: 8. The CDR3 nucleotides are TGTGCCAGCAGAGCGGGACAGGGCAGCCACGAGCAGTACTTC. It translates to CASRAGQGSHEQYF.

V and J are TRBV10-3 and TRBJ2-3; tentatively, D is TRBD2 (6 bases). Per the germline V gene, CDR1 is ENHRY and CDR2 is SYGVKD. V lost 2 bases and J 6 bases, leaving 9 bases between the germline ends. The CDR3 covers 13 residues. The CDR3 spells CAISEPGRDTQYF. CDR3 coding DNA: TGTGCCATCAGTGAGCCTGGGAGGGATACGCAGTATTTT.

The chain joins TRBV4-1 to TRBJ2-7; D is ambiguous. Looked up from germline, CDR1 is MGHRA and CDR2 is YSYEKL. This CDR3 region has 14 residues. Trimming stripped 2 bases from V and 7 bases from J, with 15 bases between. CDR3 sequence reads: CASSQYESRSEQYF. The CDR3, as DNA: TGCGCCAGCAGCCAATACGAAAGTAGGAGTGAGCAGTACTTC.

This clone was recorded only once. The CDR3 region is CASTRTGVHEQYF. For the CDR3, the DNA is TGTGCCAGCACCCGCACAGGGGTTCACGAGCAGTACTTC. The V call is TRBV7-9, the J call TRBJ2-7; TRBD1 matches at 7 bases. Germline CDR1 reads SEHNR; CDR2 reads FQNEAQ (reference sequence). Unmatched junction bases numbered 8, after V lost 7 bases and J lost 5 bases. The CDR3 has 13 amino acids.

The rearrangement links TRBV3-1 (or the pseudogene TRBV3-2) to TRBJ2-7; D is ambiguous. Trimming took off 1 base at V and 2 bases at J, with 15 bases between the two ends. This CDR3 contains 16 residues. Germline lookup yields CDR1 LGHDT and CDR2 YNNKEL (reference sequence). The CDR3 DNA is TGTGCCAGCAGCCAAGTTCGTGTTATACCTCCCTACGAGCAGTACTTC. Translation gives CASSQVRVIPPYEQYF.

This chain joins TRBV7-6 and TRBJ1-2, with D perhaps matching TRBD1 (6 bases). V was pared by 4 bases and J by 4 bases, with 16 bases between. Germline-derived CDR1 and CDR2 are SGHVS and FNYEAQ. This CDR3 spans 15 amino acids. The CDR3 region has the DNA TGTGCCAGCAGCTCCTCGACAGGCGTACTCTATGGCTACACCTTC. Translating it yields CASSSSTGVLYGYTF.

The chain is built from TRBV29-1 and TRBJ2-7; D gene uncertain. Germline-derived CDR1 and CDR2 are SQVTM and ANQGSEA. CDR3 length equals 11 residues. V gave up 4 bases and J gave up 0 bases, with 4 bases separating them. The DNA of the CDR3 is TGCAGCGTTGGTGGCTCCTACGAGCAGTACTTC. Protein: CSVGGSYEQYF.

The chain couples TRBV4-3 to TRBJ1-2; D unresolved. V was trimmed by 2 bases and J by 5 bases, leaving 6 bases between them. Germline V gene data show CDR1 as LGHNA and CDR2 as YSLEER. This CDR3 region has 12 residues. This chain's CDR3 is CASSQSGYGYTF. The CDR3 DNA is TGCGCCAGCAGCCAATCGGGGTATGGCTACACCTTC.

This CDR3 reads CASSGGLGQPQHF. The DNA for the CDR3 is TGTGCCAGCAGCGGGGGACTGGGTCAGCCCCAGCATTTT. The chain links TRBV12-3 or TRBV12-4 to TRBJ1-5; tentatively, D is TRBD1 (5 bases). Between the trimmed V and J ends, which lost 6 bases and 6 bases, there was a span of 12 bases. This CDR3 is built from 13 residues.

In its sample, this clone was seen once. The genes are TRBV20-1 and TRBJ2-3; D remains ambiguous. Trimming left V 3 bases short and J 1 base short, with 14 bases between. Germline CDR1 DFQATT, CDR2 SNEGSKA (reference sequence). The CDR3 covers 15 residues. In DNA, the CDR3 is TGCAGTGCTAGTGGTACTCCAACCGGCACAGATACGCAGTATTTT. Protein product: CSASGTPTGTDTQYF.

The J gene is TRBJ1-1, the V gene TRBV6-2 or TRBV6-3; D gene uncertain. This CDR3 region has 13 residues. CDR1 and CDR2 (germline): MNHEY, SVGEGT. V shed 6 bases and J shed 1 base, with 9 bases lying between them. The CDR3 sequence: CASSPTGNTEAFF. The CDR3 nucleotides are TGTGCCAGCAGCCCCACGGGGAACACTGAAGCTTTCTTT.

This sequence joins TRBV6-6 and TRBJ1-6; TRBD1 might be the D (5 bases). Trimming left V 0 bases short and J 8 bases short, with 11 bases between. Germline V gene data show CDR1 as MNHNY and CDR2 as SVGAGI (reference sequence). This CDR3 is 15 amino acids long. The CDR3 DNA reads as TGTGCCAGCAGTTACTCGGAACAGGCCTATTCACCCCTCCACTTT. Its translation is CASSYSEQAYSPLHF.

This clone was counted once. V is TRBV12-3 or TRBV12-4 and J is TRBJ1-1; D is possibly TRBD1 (6 bases). CDR3 length: 13 amino acids. V lost 2 bases and J 5 bases, leaving 9 bases between the germline ends. CDR3 nucleotide sequence: TGTGCCAGCAGTTTAAAGGGGGAGACTGAAGCTTTCTTT. Protein sequence: CASSLKGETEAFF.

The CDR3: CASSLVGGGNTIYF. CDR3 coding DNA: TGTGCCAGCAGCTTAGTAGGGGGAGGAAACACCATATATTTT. The chain carries TRBV7-8 and TRBJ1-3; D perhaps matches TRBD1 (6 bases). The CDR3 runs 14 residues. V was trimmed by 1 base and J by 4 bases, leaving 8 bases between them. Germline-derived CDR1 and CDR2 are SGHVS and FQNEAQ.

There are a few counts of this clone. This chain links TRBV29-1 with TRBJ2-7, with TRBD1 identical over 7 bases. The CDR3 runs 14 residues. Germline V gene sequence: CDR1 SQVTM, CDR2 ANQGSEA. Trimming at V came to 6 bases and at J to 2 bases, leaving 10 bases not matched to a gene. The CDR3 DNA sequence: TGCAGCGTAGCTCCCGGACAGGACCCCTACGAGCAGTACTTC. Encoded protein: CSVAPGQDPYEQYF.

The CDR3 is CASSYDPEVRYNEQFF. The CDR3 bases are TGTGCCAGCAGTTACGACCCGGAGGTACGGTACAATGAGCAGTTCTTC. The V gene is TRBV6-6, the J gene TRBJ2-1, with a tentative D call TRBD2 (5 bases). V lost 2 bases and J lost 4, with 15 bases in between. Germline CDR1 is MNHNY and CDR2 is SVGAGI (reference sequence). There are 16 residues in the CDR3.

The chain's CDR3 is CASSPDRGSHEQYF. CDR3 DNA: TGTGCCAGCTCACCGGACAGGGGTTCCCACGAGCAGTACTTC. The rearrangement links TRBV18 to TRBJ2-7; 9 positions match TRBD1. Germline assignment: CDR1 KGHSH and CDR2 LQKENI. Unmatched junction bases numbered 5, after V lost 3 bases and J lost 5 bases. The CDR3 contains 14 residues.

This clone was observed a few times. V usage is TRBV18 and J usage is TRBJ1-2, with 8 bases lining up with TRBD1. CDR1 is KGHSH and CDR2 is LQKENI in the germline V gene. This CDR3 region has 13 residues. V lost 5 bases and J lost 2; bases outside the gene matches: 1. CDR3 sequence reads: CASSRQGNYGYTF. For the CDR3, the DNA is TGTGCCAGCTCAAGACAGGGGAACTATGGCTACACCTTC.

J is TRBJ2-5 and V is TRBV7-8; 10 nucleotides align to TRBD2. CDR1 SGHVS and CDR2 FQNEAQ come from the germline V gene. The V and J ends lost 4 bases and 7 bases, in that order; junction bases with no gene match: 9. The CDR3 covers 15 residues. CDR3 in amino acids: CASSSTSGTKTTQYF. The CDR3 DNA sequence: TGTGCCAGCAGCTCCACTAGCGGGACCAAGACGACCCAGTACTTC.